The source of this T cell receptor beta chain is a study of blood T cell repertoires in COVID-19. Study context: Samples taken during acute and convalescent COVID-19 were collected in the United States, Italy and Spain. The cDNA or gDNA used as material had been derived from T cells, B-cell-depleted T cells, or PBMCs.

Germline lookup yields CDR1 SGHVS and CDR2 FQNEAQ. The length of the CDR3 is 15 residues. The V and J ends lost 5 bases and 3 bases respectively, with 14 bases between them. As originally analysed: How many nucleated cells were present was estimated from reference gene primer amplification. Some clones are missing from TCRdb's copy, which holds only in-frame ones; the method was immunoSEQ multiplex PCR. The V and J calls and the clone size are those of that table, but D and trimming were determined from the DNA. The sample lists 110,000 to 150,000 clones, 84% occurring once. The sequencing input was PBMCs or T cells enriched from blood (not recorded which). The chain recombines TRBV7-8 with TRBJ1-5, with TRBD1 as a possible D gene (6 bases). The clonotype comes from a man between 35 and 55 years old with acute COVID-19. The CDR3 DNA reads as TGTGCCAGCAGCAAAGGGTCAGGGGACAATCAGCCCCAGCATTTT. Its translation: CASSKGSGDNQPQHF. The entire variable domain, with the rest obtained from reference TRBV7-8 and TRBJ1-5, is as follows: GAGVSQSPRYKVAKRGQDVALRCDPISGHVSLFWYQQALGQGPEFLTYFQNEAQLDKSGLPSDRFFAERPEGSVSTLKIQRTQQEDSAVYLCASSKGSGDNQPQHFGDGTRLSIL.